This TCR beta chain derives from a study of cytomegalovirus exposure and HLA in healthy donors. When sampled, the donors appeared nominally healthy, though they likely had unrecorded immune exposures. Primers for the PCR totalled 60 Vbeta and 13 Jbeta. Libraries were prepared by immunoSEQ multiplex PCR; TCRdb keeps only in-frame clonotypes and omits some of them. The table includes 150,000 or so clones, 80% detected once. The origin of this receptor is a man aged 25 to 45 in good health and CMV-seropositive. The sample taken for sequencing was PBMCs.

This CDR3 is CSVASGSGAGNEQFF. The CDR3 DNA reads TGCAGCGTAGCTAGCGGGAGCGGGGCGGGCAATGAGCAGTTCTTC. The V gene is TRBV29-1, the J gene TRBJ2-1, with TRBD2 identical over 10 bases. J lost 6 bases, V lost 6 bases, and 11 bases had no gene match. From germline, CDR1 is SQVTM and CDR2 ANQGSEA. The CDR3 runs to 15 residues.